Below, 29 T cell receptor beta chains from the same sample are listed, as sequenced in a study of T-cell reconstitution after alpha-beta-depleted transplantation in children (dated by TCRdb to about 2016). The method was PCR. Sequenced on an Illumina HiSeq 2500. TCR libraries were prepared with molecular barcoding, using unique molecular identifiers to normalize TCRbeta repertoire quantification. TCRdb reran the public reads through fastp at Q25 and MiXCR, keeping productive beta chains. Duplicate CDR3 protein sequences are folded into a single record with the most common DNA and genes. The sample profile shows around 670,000 distinct CDR3 sequences; around 13% of them were found once. Of the sample, 0.79% falls within the top ten clones. The treatment or condition label of this sample denotes: allogeneic hematopoietic cell transplantation with graft depleted of TCRalphabeta T cells and CD19 B cells.

The sample was PBMCs, taken before TCRalphabeta/CD19-depleted stem cell transplant. The source is a girl aged 2 to 10 with congenital amegakaryocytic thrombocytopenia, due to receive a stem cell transplant.

This clonotype occurred many times. The chain has TRBV12-3 or TRBV12-4 and TRBJ2-2, with 7 nucleotides matching TRBD2. CDR3 length equals 13 residues. The V segment lost 11 bases and the J segment 8 bases; nucleotides outside the gene matches: 11. In DNA, the CDR3 is TGTGCCTCAGCAAGGCTAGCGGTTGGGGAGCTGTTTTTT. Translating it yields CASARLAVGELFF.

In its sample, this clonotype was seen many times. The junction departs from germline at one end; a sequencing error may be responsible. The genes are TRBV20-1 and TRBJ2-3, with D perhaps matching TRBD2 (6 bases). This CDR3 spans 16 amino acids. Germline V lookup: CDR1 DFQATT, CDR2 SNEGSKA (reference sequence). CDR3 bases: TGCAGTGCTAGACCCCCCCCGGGACTTTCCACAGATCCGCAGTATTTT. Residues: CSARPPPGLSTDPQYF.

The table lists this clonotype with many counts. J is TRBJ2-6 and V is TRBV28; D may be TRBD2 (6 bases). Trimming took off 3 bases at V and 2 bases at J, with 8 bases between the two ends. Germline CDR1 reads MDHEN; CDR2 reads SYDVKM. This CDR3 contains 15 residues. This CDR3 reads CASSFRGAGANVLTF. For the CDR3, the DNA is TGTGCCAGCAGTTTTCGCGGGGCTGGGGCCAACGTCCTGACTTTC.

This clonotype was seen a few times. The rearrangement links TRBV9 to TRBJ1-5, with a weak D call TRBD1 (5 bases). The germline V gene encodes CDR1 SGDLS and CDR2 YYNGEE. The CDR3 extends over 14 amino acids. V was clipped by 4 bases and J by 6 bases, with 14 bases between them. CDR3 loop: CASSSGSGPQPQHF. CDR3 nucleotides: TGTGCCAGCAGCTCGGGGTCAGGGCCTCAGCCCCAGCATTTT.

There are many counts of this clonotype. The chain has TRBV6-5 and TRBJ2-3, with unresolved D. This CDR3 comprises 14 residues. V was trimmed by 0 bases and J by 4 bases, leaving 8 bases between them. Germline CDR1 is MNHEY and CDR2 is SVGAGI. The CDR3 coding sequence is TGTGCCAGCAGTTACTCGGCCGCGGCAGATACGCAGTATTTT. This sequence encodes CASSYSAAADTQYF.

This clonotype was counted only a few times. The chain couples TRBV12-3 or TRBV12-4 to TRBJ2-1; 8 bases align to TRBD1. CDR3 size: 14 residues. Unmatched junction bases numbered 2, after V lost 2 bases and J lost 5 bases. CDR3 in amino acids: CASSLWTGNNEQFF. CDR3 nucleotides: TGTGCCAGCAGTTTATGGACAGGGAACAATGAGCAGTTCTTC.

This clonotype was detected a few times. This rearrangement joins TRBV9 to TRBJ2-3; no definite D call. Germline CDR1 is SGDLS and CDR2 is YYNGEE. This CDR3 has 13 amino acids. With 2 bases removed from V and 6 bases from J, the gap between germline ends came to 10 bases. CDR3 nucleotide sequence: TGTGCCAGCAGCGTGGCCGGCCGGGATACGCAGTATTTT. It codes for CASSVAGRDTQYF.

This clonotype showed up just a few times. The chain joins TRBV7-9 to TRBJ2-7; D not resolved. The V end was cut by 2 bases, the J end by 2 bases, with 10 bases between. This CDR3 region has 14 residues. Germline-derived CDR1 and CDR2 are SEHNR and FQNEAQ (reference sequence). The CDR3, as DNA: TGTGCCAGCAGCTTATCATTCCCAGCCTACGAGCAGTACTTC. Its translation is CASSLSFPAYEQYF.

This clonotype was recorded many times. The chain uses TRBV5-1 and TRBJ1-1, with 9 bases lining up with TRBD1. The CDR3 sequence is 16 residues long. The V gene end was trimmed by 4 bases and the J gene end by 0 bases; junction bases not matched to a gene: 7. Germline V CDR1 and CDR2: SGHRS, YFSETQ. The CDR3 region is CASSLTGGAMNTEAFF. The CDR3 nucleotides are TGCGCCAGCAGCCTGACAGGGGGAGCCATGAACACTGAAGCTTTCTTT.

This clonotype has a count of ten or more. J is TRBJ2-1 and V is TRBV5-1; D possibly matches TRBD1 or TRBD2 (5 bases each). In germline, CDR1 is SGHRS, CDR2 YFSETQ. Trimming shortened V by 3 bases and J by 8 bases, and 9 bases separated the two germline ends. The CDR3 spans 12 residues. The DNA for the CDR3 is TGCGCCAGCAGCTATACGGGGCATGAGCAGTTCTTC. Translating it yields CASSYTGHEQFF.

Ten or more counts support this clonotype. This chain connects TRBV12-3 or TRBV12-4 to TRBJ1-5, with D possibly TRBD1 on 5 matching bases. This CDR3 is built from 20 residues. V gave up 3 bases and J gave up 1 base, with 25 bases separating them. The CDR3 spells CASSFVTRPTPRESNQPQHF. In DNA form, the CDR3 reads TGTGCCAGCAGTTTTGTTACTAGACCTACGCCCAGGGAAAGCAATCAGCCCCAGCATTTT.

This clonotype was seen repeatedly, ten times or more. The chain joins TRBV12-3 or TRBV12-4 to TRBJ1-3; the D is unclear. This CDR3 has 13 amino acids. Trimming left V 2 bases short and J 1 base short, with 3 bases between. This CDR3 is CASSLRSGNTIYF. DNA of the CDR3: TGTGCCAGCAGTTTACGATCTGGAAACACCATATATTTT.

This clonotype was found a few times. This chain uses TRBV6-1 with TRBJ2-7, with TRBD2 as a possible D gene (6 bases). Deletions cut 6 bases from V and 0 bases from J, with 15 bases between. The CDR3 is 15 residues long. CDR1 and CDR2 from the germline V gene are MNHNS and SASEGT. The CDR3, as DNA: TGTGCCAGCAGCGATACTAGCTTACCCTCCTACGAGCAGTACTTC. Translation gives CASSDTSLPSYEQYF.

This clonotype was seen ten or more times. The rearrangement links TRBV20-1 to TRBJ2-7; TRBD2 matches at 14 bases. The CDR3 runs 16 residues. Trimming cost V 6 bases and J 3 bases; bases outside gene matches: 10. Germline V CDR1 and CDR2: DFQATT, SNEGSKA (reference sequence). This chain's CDR3 is CSARPGLAGANYEQYF. CDR3 sequence (DNA): TGCAGTGCCCGACCGGGACTAGCGGGAGCAAACTACGAGCAGTACTTC.

The table lists this clonotype with many counts. The CDR3 sequence is CSVLQGDTQYF. The CDR3 DNA sequence: TGCAGCGTACTGCAGGGGGATACGCAGTATTTT. The V and J genes are TRBV29-1 and TRBJ2-3, with D tentatively TRBD1 (6 bases). The CDR3 contains 11 residues. Germline V gene lookup returns CDR1 SQVTM and CDR2 ANQGSEA. Trimming stripped 6 bases from V and 6 bases from J, with 10 bases between.

This rearrangement joins TRBV3-1 to TRBJ1-2, with D maybe TRBD1 (6 bases). CDR1 is LGHDT and CDR2 is YNNKEL in the germline V gene (reference sequence). The CDR3 extends over 14 amino acids. V was pared by 6 bases and J by 2 bases, with 13 bases between. Here the CDR3 reads CASRATGINYGYTF. In nucleotides, the CDR3 is TGTGCCAGCAGAGCTACAGGGATAAACTATGGCTACACCTTC.

This rearrangement joins TRBV7-3 to TRBJ1-1; possible D gene TRBD1, 5 bases. The CDR3 runs to 13 residues. In germline, CDR1 is SGHTA, CDR2 FQGTGA. The V end lost 4 bases, the J end lost 4 bases, and 10 bases lay between the germline ends. The CDR3 region has the DNA TGTGCCAGCAGCTCCAGGGTGGCCACTGAAGCTTTCTTT. This codes for CASSSRVATEAFF.

The V and J genes are TRBV10-3 and TRBJ2-3; 8 positions agree with TRBD2. V was pared by 3 bases and J by 2 bases, with 13 bases of the junction left unmatched. The CDR3 extends over 18 amino acids. CDR1 and CDR2 from the germline V gene are ENHRY and SYGVKD. The CDR3 nucleotides are TGTGCCATCAGTGATACGGTACTAGCGGAAGAACACACAGATACGCAGTATTTT. Translating gives CAISDTVLAEEHTDTQYF.

The chain uses TRBV7-9 and TRBJ2-7, with D perhaps being TRBD1 or TRBD2 (5 bases each). Trimming took off 3 bases at V and 0 bases at J, with 9 bases between the two ends. The CDR3 contains 14 residues. CDR1 is SEHNR and CDR2 is FQNEAQ in the germline V gene (reference sequence). Written as DNA, the CDR3 is TGTGCCAGCAGCTTGGGGGAGATCTCCTACGAGCAGTACTTC. Protein sequence: CASSLGEISYEQYF.

This clonotype was seen at least ten times. The chain carries TRBV7-9 and TRBJ1-1, with D unclear. There are 14 residues in the CDR3. V dropped 5 bases and J dropped 3 bases, with 13 bases sitting between them. The germline gives CDR1 SEHNR, CDR2 FQNEAQ (reference sequence). CDR3 in DNA: TGTGCCAGCAGCGTTATTTCGGAATACACTGAAGCTTTCTTT. Its protein product is CASSVISEYTEAFF.

The V call is TRBV24-1, the J call TRBJ2-3; TRBD1 or TRBD2 may be the D gene (5 bases each). V lost 10 bases, J lost 0 bases, and 13 bases lay in between. CDR1 and CDR2 from the germline V gene are KGHDR and SFDVKD. The CDR3 has 14 residues. The CDR3 bases are TGTGCCACTGCCGGGACCACTAGCACAGATACGCAGTATTTT. This codes for CATAGTTSTDTQYF.

The chain links TRBV5-1 to TRBJ2-2; no firm D call. The CDR3 is 15 residues long. The V end was cut by 3 bases, the J end by 0 bases, with 9 bases between. The germline V gene encodes CDR1 SGHRS and CDR2 YFSETQ. The CDR3 region has the DNA TGCGCCAGCAGCTGGCCTAAAACGAACACCGGGGAGCTGTTTTTT. Translating it yields CASSWPKTNTGELFF.

This clonotype showed up many times. This sequence joins TRBV6-5 and TRBJ2-1; possible D gene TRBD2, 5 bases. Germline V lookup: CDR1 MNHEY, CDR2 SVGAGI. This CDR3 has 12 residues. Trimming removed 4 bases at V and 10 bases at J, with 11 bases between. CDR3 nucleotides: TGTGCCAGCAGTTCGCTAGCAGCAGAGCAGTTCTTC. Translation: CASSSLAAEQFF.

This clonotype has ten or more counts. The chain is built from TRBV5-1 and TRBJ1-2; 8 bases fit TRBD1. This CDR3 has 14 residues. Trimming took 3 bases from V and 4 from J; bases not matched to a gene: 5. Germline loops: CDR1 SGHRS, CDR2 YFSETQ. This chain's CDR3 is CASSSITGGYGYTF. CDR3 DNA: TGCGCCAGCAGCTCTATTACAGGGGGCTATGGCTACACCTTC. The full variable domain, rest sourced from reference TRBV5-1 and TRBJ1-2, is KAGVTQTPRYLIKTRGQQVTLSCSPISGHRSVSWYQQTPGQGLQFLFEYFSETQRNKGNFPGRFSGRQFSNSRSEMNVSTLELGDSALYLCASSSITGGYGYTFGSGTRLTVV.

The table lists this clonotype with many counts. This chain links TRBV20-1 with TRBJ2-3; no reliable D call. The germline CDR1 and CDR2 sequences are DFQATT and SNEGSKA (reference sequence). The V end lost 3 bases, the J end lost 3 bases, and 13 bases lay between the germline ends. The CDR3 consists of 14 residues. CDR3 nucleotide sequence: TGCAGTGCTAGGGTGGCAGGAATTACAGATACGCAGTATTTT. Encoded protein: CSARVAGITDTQYF.

This clonotype was observed many times. V usage is TRBV6-5 and J usage is TRBJ1-2; 7 bases match TRBD1. V shed 2 bases and J 2 bases; nucleotides not matched to a gene: 14. The germline gives CDR1 MNHEY, CDR2 SVGAGI. The CDR3 covers 18 residues. In DNA form, the CDR3 reads TGTGCCAGCAGTTACACGGACCCCGACAGGGATCCCAACTATGGCTACACCTTC. Encoded protein: CASSYTDPDRDPNYGYTF.

This clonotype occurred a few times. The V gene is TRBV5-1, the J gene TRBJ1-2; 7 bases align to TRBD1. J lost 7 bases, V lost 4 bases, and 7 bases had no gene match. The CDR3 is 13 amino acids. The germline V gene encodes CDR1 SGHRS and CDR2 YFSETQ. The CDR3 here is CASSPPTGSGYTF. As DNA, the CDR3 is TGCGCCAGCAGCCCCCCGACAGGGTCTGGCTACACCTTC.

This clonotype was observed many times. The chain employs TRBV5-1 and TRBJ2-1, with TRBD2 matching over 13 bases. From germline, CDR1 is SGHRS and CDR2 YFSETQ. This CDR3 has 19 residues. V lost 4 bases, J lost 7 bases, and 17 bases stayed unmatched. CDR3 sequence (DNA): TGCGCCAGCAGCCCATACGGGACTAGCGGGAAGGTTGGCAGTAATGAGCAGTTCTTC. Its protein is CASSPYGTSGKVGSNEQFF. Based on the CDR3 plus reference TRBV5-1 and TRBJ2-1, the full variable domain is KAGVTQTPRYLIKTRGQQVTLSCSPISGHRSVSWYQQTPGQGLQFLFEYFSETQRNKGNFPGRFSGRQFSNSRSEMNVSTLELGDSALYLCASSPYGTSGKVGSNEQFFGPGTRLTVL.

This clonotype showed up just a few times. The chain has TRBV12-3 or TRBV12-4 and TRBJ1-2, with D perhaps TRBD1 (6 bases). There are 14 residues in the CDR3. With 2 bases removed from V and 5 bases from J, the gap between germline ends came to 12 bases. The CDR3 region is CASSLLGAGYGYTF. In nucleotides, the CDR3 is TGTGCCAGCAGTTTATTGGGGGCAGGATATGGCTACACCTTC.